The present entry profiles one T cell receptor beta chain with its context. Its cognate antigen is unknown. Each CDR3 protein gets one entry after TCRdb re-called the RT-PCR reads with MiXCR. The sample gives 500,000 to 600,000 distinct CDR3 sequences, 6% to 9% of which show up once; about an eighth is in the top ten. This sample was taken from a study of response to subunit inactivated influenza vaccine. Study-level findings and limits: Few new T cells, the authors suggested, are recruited by each seasonal influenza vaccination.

Losses at the gene ends were 6 bases for V and 12 bases for J; bases not matched to a gene: 20. CDR3 size: 15 residues. Germline CDR1 is DFQATT and CDR2 is SNEGSKA (reference sequence). The TCR was taken from a man between 50 and 69 years old who received an inactivated influenza vaccine. The specimen was PBMCs from blood, collected roughly 24 months after vaccination. V gene TRBV20-1 combines with J gene TRBJ2-1; TRBD1 agrees at 7 bases. DNA for the CDR3: TGCAGTGCCGCACCACAGGGGAAGGGGGTGTTTGGGCAGTTCTTC. This gives the protein CSAAPQGKGVFGQFF.